The present entry profiles one T cell receptor (beta chain) with its context. The antigen is unknown. Sequencing was performed with immunoSEQ multiplex PCR; in TCRdb, only in-frame clones are kept and a portion is missing. The data hold tens of thousands of clones, with less than 95% observed a single time. The data were obtained in a study of graft-versus-host responses after intestinal transplantation. Overall study results and limits: Allografts of patients with graft-donor T cell macrochimerism showed high graft-versus-host to host-versus-graft clone ratios.

Germline V lookup: CDR1 LNHNV, CDR2 YYDKDF (reference sequence). The V and J ends lost 5 bases and 0 bases respectively, with 7 bases between them. The CDR3 runs to 14 residues. V is TRBV15 and J is TRBJ1-4, with a weak D call TRBD1 (5 bases). The source of this sequence is a human donor who received an intestinal transplant. The sequences come from unstimulated CD8+ T cells sorted from spleen or lymph node cells, collected before intestinal transplant. CDR3 loop: CATSPGATNEKLFF. In nucleotides, the CDR3 is TGTGCCACCAGCCCGGGGGCAACTAATGAAAAACTGTTTTTT. The whole variable domain, filled in from reference TRBV15 and TRBJ1-4, reads DAMVIQNPRYQVTQFGKPVTLSCSQTLNHNVMYWYQQKSSQAPKLLFHYYDKDFNNEADTPDNFQSRRPNTSFCFLDIRSPGLGDTAMYLCATSPGATNEKLFFGSGTQLSVL.